This entry lists 8 T cell receptor beta chains sequenced from one sample in a study of T cells in Graves' hyperthyroidism and ophthalmopathy. TCR beta CDR3 sequences were amplified from RNA transcripts. The TCR CDR3 first-round RT-PCR relied on the HTBI primer set. TCRdb used MiXCR to reprocess the multiplex PCR reads, holding one entry per CDR3 protein. The repertoire includes over 200,000 distinct CDR3 sequences, roughly 14% of them detected once, and 13% sits in the top ten. Sequencing was performed on blood. The origin of the receptors is a woman in her forties with Graves' hyperthyroidism that later progressed to Graves' ophthalmopathy.

This clonotype was counted at least ten times. The V gene is TRBV6-5, the J gene TRBJ2-1; TRBD2 matches at 8 bases. V dropped 2 bases and J dropped 5; count of bases not matched to a gene: 5. In germline, CDR1 is MNHEY, CDR2 SVGAGI. CDR3 length: 15 amino acids. CDR3 region: CASSYDWRGDNEQFF. The CDR3 bases are TGTGCCAGCAGTTACGACTGGCGGGGGGACAATGAGCAGTTCTTC.

This clonotype appeared a few times. This sequence joins TRBV4-1 and TRBJ2-4; 8 bases match TRBD1. CDR1 is MGHRA and CDR2 is YSYEKL in the germline V gene. The CDR3 length is 17 residues. J gave up 2 bases and V 2 bases, and 8 bases lay outside the gene matches. The CDR3 sequence is CASSQWGQGAPKNIQYF. DNA for the CDR3: TGCGCCAGCAGCCAATGGGGTCAGGGGGCACCCAAAAACATTCAGTACTTC.

This clonotype was recorded at least ten times. The V call is TRBV27, the J call TRBJ1-2; D is unclear. Trimming stripped 1 base from V and 0 bases from J, with 15 bases between. CDR1 is MNHEY, CDR2 SMNVEV, per germline (reference sequence). The CDR3 has 17 residues. The CDR3 region is CASSLFSAALANYGYTF. The DNA of the CDR3 is TGTGCCAGCAGTTTATTTTCAGCTGCCCTAGCTAACTATGGCTACACCTTC.

This clonotype was recorded many times. This chain links TRBV28 with TRBJ1-2, with a possible D match to TRBD1 (6 bases). The CDR3 length is 15 residues. CDR1 and CDR2 (germline): MDHEN, SYDVKM. The V end was cut by 4 bases, the J end by 8 bases, with 20 bases between. For the CDR3, the DNA is TGTGCCAGCAGTTCCGAGGCGGGGGCACGGTTCGGCTACACCTTC. Amino acids: CASSSEAGARFGYTF.

This clonotype was detected many times. The genes are TRBV6-5 and TRBJ1-6, with no clear D. The ends were cut back, 0 bases at V and 0 bases at J, with 3 bases in the middle. Germline V gene sequence: CDR1 MNHEY, CDR2 SVGAGI. This CDR3 contains 15 residues. CDR3 loop: CASSYSSSYNSPLHF. The CDR3 DNA follows: TGTGCCAGCAGTTACTCGAGCTCCTATAATTCACCCCTCCACTTT.

The chain couples TRBV6-2 or TRBV6-3 to TRBJ1-1; maybe TRBD1 (6 bases). The V end was cut by 7 bases, the J end by 8 bases, with 29 bases between. The CDR3 extends over 17 amino acids. Germline CDR1 is MNHEY and CDR2 is SVGEGT. CDR3 in DNA: TGTGCCAGCACTTTTACCCCCAGGGACATGCTGCGTTGGGAAGCTTTCTTT. Translating it yields CASTFTPRDMLRWEAFF.

The chain has TRBV20-1 and TRBJ2-3; 10 bases line up with TRBD2. The CDR3 sequence is 17 residues long. The ends lost 0 bases at V and 6 bases at J; junction bases unmatched: 12. Germline CDR1 reads DFQATT; CDR2 reads SNEGSKA (reference sequence). The CDR3 here is CSARDIGAAGGPDTQYF. The CDR3 nucleotides read TGCAGTGCTAGAGATATTGGAGCAGCGGGAGGGCCGGATACGCAGTATTTT.

This clonotype was detected only a few times. V and J are TRBV20-1 and TRBJ2-7, with 8 bases fitting TRBD2. CDR3 length: 17 residues. Unmatched junction bases numbered 15, after V lost 0 bases and J lost 5 bases. CDR1 and CDR2 from the germline V gene are DFQATT and SNEGSKA (reference sequence). The CDR3 reads CSARDRLRSGSSNEQYF. The CDR3 region has the DNA TGCAGTGCTAGAGATCGACTTAGAAGCGGGAGCTCGAACGAGCAGTACTTC.